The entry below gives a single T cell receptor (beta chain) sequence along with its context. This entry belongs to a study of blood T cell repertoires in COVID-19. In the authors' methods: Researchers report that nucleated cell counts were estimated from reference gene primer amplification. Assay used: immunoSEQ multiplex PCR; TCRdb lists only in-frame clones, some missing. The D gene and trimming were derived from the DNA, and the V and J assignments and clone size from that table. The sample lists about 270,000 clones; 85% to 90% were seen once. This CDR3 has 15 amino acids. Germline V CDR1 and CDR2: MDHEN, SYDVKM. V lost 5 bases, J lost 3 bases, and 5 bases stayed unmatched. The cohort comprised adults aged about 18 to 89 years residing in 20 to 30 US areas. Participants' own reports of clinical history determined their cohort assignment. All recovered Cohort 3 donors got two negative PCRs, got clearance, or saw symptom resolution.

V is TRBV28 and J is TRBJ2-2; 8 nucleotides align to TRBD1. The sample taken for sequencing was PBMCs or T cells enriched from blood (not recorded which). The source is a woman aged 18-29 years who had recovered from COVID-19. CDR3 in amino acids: CASSKPGQDTGELFF. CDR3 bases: TGTGCCAGCAGTAAGCCGGGACAGGACACCGGGGAGCTGTTTTTT.